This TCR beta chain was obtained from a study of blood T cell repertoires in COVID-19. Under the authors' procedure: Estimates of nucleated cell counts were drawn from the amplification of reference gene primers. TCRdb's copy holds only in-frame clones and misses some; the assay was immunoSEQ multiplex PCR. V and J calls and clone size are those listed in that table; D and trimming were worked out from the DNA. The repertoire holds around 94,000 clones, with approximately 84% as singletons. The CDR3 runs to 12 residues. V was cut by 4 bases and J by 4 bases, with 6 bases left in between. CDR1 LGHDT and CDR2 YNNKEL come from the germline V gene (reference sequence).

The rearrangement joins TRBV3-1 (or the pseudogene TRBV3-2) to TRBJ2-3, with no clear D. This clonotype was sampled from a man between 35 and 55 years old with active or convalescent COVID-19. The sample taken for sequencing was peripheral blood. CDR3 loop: CASSPSSDTQYF. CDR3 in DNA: TGTGCCAGCAGCCCCTCCTCAGATACGCAGTATTTT.